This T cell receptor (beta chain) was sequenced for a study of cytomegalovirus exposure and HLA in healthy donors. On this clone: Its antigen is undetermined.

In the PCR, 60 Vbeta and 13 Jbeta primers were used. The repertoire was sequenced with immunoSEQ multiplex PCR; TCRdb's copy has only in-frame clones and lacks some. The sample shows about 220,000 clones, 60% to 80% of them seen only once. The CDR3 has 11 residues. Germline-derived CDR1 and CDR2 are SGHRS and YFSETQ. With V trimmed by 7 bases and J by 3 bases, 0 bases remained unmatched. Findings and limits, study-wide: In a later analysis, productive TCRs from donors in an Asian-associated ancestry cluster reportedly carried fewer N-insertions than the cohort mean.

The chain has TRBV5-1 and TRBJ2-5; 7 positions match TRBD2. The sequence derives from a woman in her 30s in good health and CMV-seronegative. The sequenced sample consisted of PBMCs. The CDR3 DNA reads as TGCGCCAGCGGGACTAAAGAGACCCAGTACTTC. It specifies CASGTKETQYF.